A selection of T cell receptor beta chains follows, all from one sample in a study of CD8 T cells in ankylosing spondylitis. A single record per CDR3 protein comes from TCRdb applying MiXCR to the 5' RACE reads. The sample records fewer than 450,000 distinct CDR3 sequences, approximately 17% being singletons. The specimen was blood, either unsorted or a sorted T cell fraction (not recorded which). The receptors come from a male donor with ankylosing spondylitis. Each CDR3 is given without its conserved first and last residue.

length	V	J	CDR3
11	TRBV12-3/TRBV12-4	TRBJ1-4	ASRGDSLEKLF
13	TRBV20-1	TRBJ2-5	SARVAGTPLETQY
10	TRBV12-3/TRBV12-4	TRBJ2-1	ASRRDYNEQF
13	TRBV7-9	TRBJ1-6	ASSSRPGGNSPLH
12	TRBV5-1	TRBJ1-2	ASSPSTRGYGYT
14	TRBV27	TRBJ2-3	ASSLSPRKTTDTQY
14	TRBV11-3	TRBJ2-7	ASSLDQRGASYEQY
12	TRBV5-1	TRBJ1-2	ASSLFQGQDGYT
12	TRBV7-9	TRBJ2-4	ASSFGTQKNIQY
14	TRBV12-3/TRBV12-4	TRBJ2-7	ASSSPGYFKIYEQY
14	TRBV28	TRBJ2-2	ASSSWTSGDTGELF
14	TRBV4-1	TRBJ1-4	ASSSLTDRLHQKLF
12	TRBV7-2	TRBJ1-2	ASSPAWPEYGYT
17	TRBV12-3/TRBV12-4	TRBJ1-3	ASSLDPYPDSFSGNTIY
14	TRBV21-1	TRBJ2-3	ASSILRSLRTDTQY
11	TRBV29-1	TRBJ1-1	SAKTSQNTEAF
11	TRBV20-1	TRBJ2-1	SARIDQHNEQF
13	TRBV6-2/TRBV6-3	TRBJ1-1	ASSYQGLLNTEAF
15	TRBV3-1	TRBJ2-5	ASSQALLAGVGETQY
10	TRBV7-9	TRBJ2-5	ASSLAGETQY
13	TRBV5-1	TRBJ1-2	ASSLEANGLDGYT
13	TRBV9	TRBJ2-1	ASSQGLAEHNEQF
13	TRBV20-1	TRBJ1-1	SAREIGVSNTEAF
14	TRBV12-3/TRBV12-4	TRBJ2-7	ASSLALTPLNDEQY
13	TRBV11-2	TRBJ1-2	ASSLDGSGSGGYT
11	TRBV27	TRBJ2-7	ASSPTASGEQY
14	TRBV12-3/TRBV12-4	TRBJ2-1	ASSLGGQSSYNEQF
9	TRBV12-3/TRBV12-4	TRBJ1-1	ASSYRGVAF
13	TRBV12-3/TRBV12-4	TRBJ2-1	ASSAGTSGLIEQF
13	TRBV18	TRBJ1-4	ASSPRTQLNEKLF
14	TRBV7-8	TRBJ2-3	ASSDGTSRILDTQY
13	TRBV20-1	TRBJ1-5	SASPGILGNQPQH
13	TRBV20-1	TRBJ1-1	SARGDGLGRPEAF
16	TRBV10-2	TRBJ2-7	ASSDPLEGSINTYEQY
16	TRBV28	TRBJ2-1	ASSSPSGTSGGYNEQF
16	TRBV3-1	TRBJ2-5	ASSRLVHRMGGSETQY
11	TRBV7-3	TRBJ2-1	ASSFWVGNEQF
11	TRBV6-1	TRBJ2-7	ATSYREAYEQY
11	TRBV7-2	TRBJ1-4	ASSPRTGEKLF
13	TRBV28	TRBJ2-1	ASSLPQGDYNEQF
14	TRBV20-1	TRBJ2-3	SAEPTSGGAADTQY
10	TRBV12-3/TRBV12-4	TRBJ1-5	ASNSLHQPQH
9	TRBV6-1	TRBJ2-7	ASSENPLKY
13	TRBV20-1	TRBJ2-2	SARRGRGNTGELF
12	TRBV12-3/TRBV12-4	TRBJ1-1	ASSPRGQGSEAF
14	TRBV7-8	TRBJ2-1	ASSLRGTGSYNEQF